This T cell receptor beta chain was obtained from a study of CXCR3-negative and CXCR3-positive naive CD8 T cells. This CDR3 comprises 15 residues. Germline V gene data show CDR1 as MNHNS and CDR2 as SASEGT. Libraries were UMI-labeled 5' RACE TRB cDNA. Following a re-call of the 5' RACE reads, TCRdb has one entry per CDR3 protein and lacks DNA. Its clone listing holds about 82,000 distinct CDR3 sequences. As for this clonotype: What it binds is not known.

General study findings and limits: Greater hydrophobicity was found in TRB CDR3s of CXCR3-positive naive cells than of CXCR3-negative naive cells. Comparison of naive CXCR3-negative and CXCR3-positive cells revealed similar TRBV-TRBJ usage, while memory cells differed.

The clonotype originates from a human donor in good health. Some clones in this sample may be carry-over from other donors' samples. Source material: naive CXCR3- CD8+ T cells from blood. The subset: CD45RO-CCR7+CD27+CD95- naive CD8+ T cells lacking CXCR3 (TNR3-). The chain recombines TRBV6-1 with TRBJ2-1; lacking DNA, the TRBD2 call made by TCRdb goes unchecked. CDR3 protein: CASSAGLAGEGEQFF.